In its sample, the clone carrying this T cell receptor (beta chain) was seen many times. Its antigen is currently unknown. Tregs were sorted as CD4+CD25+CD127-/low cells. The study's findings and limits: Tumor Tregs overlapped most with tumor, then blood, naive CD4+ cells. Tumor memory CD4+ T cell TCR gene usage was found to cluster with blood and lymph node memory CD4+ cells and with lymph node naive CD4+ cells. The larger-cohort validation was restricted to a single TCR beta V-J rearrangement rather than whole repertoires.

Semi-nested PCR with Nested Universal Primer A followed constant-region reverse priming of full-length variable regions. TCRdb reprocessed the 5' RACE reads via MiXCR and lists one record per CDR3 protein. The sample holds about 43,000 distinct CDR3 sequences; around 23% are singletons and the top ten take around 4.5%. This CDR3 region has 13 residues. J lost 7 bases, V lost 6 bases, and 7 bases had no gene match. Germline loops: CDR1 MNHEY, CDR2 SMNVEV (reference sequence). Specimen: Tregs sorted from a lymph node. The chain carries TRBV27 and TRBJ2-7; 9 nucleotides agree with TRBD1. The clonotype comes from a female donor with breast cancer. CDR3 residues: CASRLQGAGEQYF. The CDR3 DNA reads TGTGCCAGCAGGCTACAGGGGGCTGGAGAGCAGTACTTC.